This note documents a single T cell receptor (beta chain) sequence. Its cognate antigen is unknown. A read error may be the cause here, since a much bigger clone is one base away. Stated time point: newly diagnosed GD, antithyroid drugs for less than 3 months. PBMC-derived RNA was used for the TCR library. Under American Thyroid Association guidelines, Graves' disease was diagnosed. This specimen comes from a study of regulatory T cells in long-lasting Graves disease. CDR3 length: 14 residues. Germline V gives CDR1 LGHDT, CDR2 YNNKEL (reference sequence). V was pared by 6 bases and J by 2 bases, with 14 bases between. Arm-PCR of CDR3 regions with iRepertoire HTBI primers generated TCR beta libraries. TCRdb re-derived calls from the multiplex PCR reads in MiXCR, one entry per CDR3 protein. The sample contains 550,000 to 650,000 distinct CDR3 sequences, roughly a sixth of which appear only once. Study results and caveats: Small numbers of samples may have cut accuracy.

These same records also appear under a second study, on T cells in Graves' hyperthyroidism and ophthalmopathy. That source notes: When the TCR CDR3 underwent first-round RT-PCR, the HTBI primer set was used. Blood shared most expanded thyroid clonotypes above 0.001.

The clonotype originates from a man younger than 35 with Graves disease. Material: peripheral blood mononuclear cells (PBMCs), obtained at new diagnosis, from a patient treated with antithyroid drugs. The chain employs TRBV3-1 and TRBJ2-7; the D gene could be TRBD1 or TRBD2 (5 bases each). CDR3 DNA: TGTGCCAGCAGTCAACACGGGGCTCCCTACGAGCAGTACTTC. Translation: CASSQHGAPYEQYF.